What follows is one T cell receptor (beta chain) and its context. This clone was seen only once. Its cognate antigen has yet to be identified. No quality values exist for individual bases; no much larger clone is one base distant. Thymus tissue was obtained as surgical resects removed during corrective cardiac surgery. In Finland, the donors were immunologically healthy infants who were having open corrective cardiac surgery for congenital heart defects. Thymocytes were released mechanically from tissue and stored at -70 °C as pellets of roughly 9-32 million cells. A QIAsymphony instrument was used to extract genomic DNA from the frozen cell pellets. The CDR3 spans 17 residues, from the cysteine through the phenylalanine. Only the CDR3 DNA is retained, 51 bases long and in frame from the first base. The V end loses 4 bases and the J end loses 2 bases, and a stretch of 23 bases separates them. Reading the germline V gene (reference sequence) gives CDR1 GTSNPN and CDR2 SVGIG.

This sample was included in a study of human thymus T cells (dated by TCRdb to 2020 to 2022). Regarding the research as a whole: The study described the TCR alpha and beta repertoires in under 10 infant thymus samples and a handful of matching peripheral blood samples. The cohort included more than 5 male and a couple of female infants, with donor ages spanning 7 to 244 days. Overall study results and their limits: The related research reported highly overlapping thymic TCR repertoires among unrelated individuals. V and J gene segment usage appeared biased in both thymic and peripheral blood repertoires. On average, thymus samples gave hundreds of thousands of unique TCRB clonotypes, whereas blood samples gave roughly 80,000.

The immunoSEQ multiplex PCR assay was used to amplify the TCRB and TCRAD loci from a standardized quantity of quality-controlled genomic DNA. The V(D)J region was spanned by amplicons of a length sufficient to cover the CDR3 and to identify V and J genes. Through the commercial immunoSEQ service, the amplicons were sequenced on an Illumina platform. The authors' analysis ran thus. Corrections for primer bias and sequencing errors followed previously described methods, while TCRAD and TCRB definitions were based on the IMGT database. immunoSEQ Analyzer 3.0 and VDJTools were used for repertoire analysis, which covered basic statistics, V/J segment usage, diversity estimates, rarefaction and pairwise overlap. Diversity was estimated using the Chao1, ChaoE, Efron-Thisted, Shannon and inverse Simpson indices, and was also estimated on datasets down-sampled to the size of the smallest sample. Repertoire overlap was assessed by strict matching of CDR3 nucleotide sequence, V gene and J gene, and clustering was done by Jaccard-based multidimensional scaling. Drawn from immuneACCESS, this table holds only the in-frame rearrangements with V and J called that TCRdb kept. Clones are partly lost; checked studies trace under half to an unresolved V gene and leave the rest unexplained. V, J and clone size were drawn from that table, and D and trimming were deduced from the DNA. The sample includes around 120,000 clones, with around 94% observed a single time. Roughly 0.024% of the sample lies in the top ten.

The TCR was taken from a boy in the first two years of life with a congenital heart defect but otherwise immunologically healthy. The rearranged chain carries TRBV30 and TRBJ2-5; the D gene cannot be named for sure. Sequencing was done on a sample of thymus tissue. The nucleotide sequence is given as TGTGCCTGGAAAGTCCCCTTGGGCAGGAATAAACAAGAGACCCAGTACTTC. This gives the protein CAWKVPLGRNKQETQYF.